Presented here are 23 T cell receptor beta chains from one specimen sequenced in a study of blood T cell repertoires in COVID-19 (TCRdb year 2020). The protocol used for the library was the immunoSEQ multiplex PCR assay. As stored in TCRdb, this immuneACCESS dataset retains in-frame rearrangements with V and J assigned. A fraction of the clones does not appear; measured against another copy, unresolved V genes explain less than half of the discrepancy, and the remainder lacks a known reason. The sample has a few hundred thousand clones on record, 89% of them singletons. Roughly a tenth of the sample is taken by the ten largest. The sample was PBMCs or T cells enriched from blood (not recorded which). The receptors were gathered from a young woman who had recovered from COVID-19.

The chain recombines TRBV19 with TRBJ1-5, with 11 nucleotides matching TRBD1. After removal of 0 bases from V and 6 bases from J, the junction contained 1 base not matched to a gene. The germline V gene encodes CDR1 LNHDA and CDR2 SQIVND (reference sequence). CDR3 size: 15 residues. DNA for the CDR3: TGTGCCAGTAGTATAGAGGGGACAGGGGGTCAGCCCCAGCATTTT. It encodes CASSIEGTGGQPQHF.

This rearrangement joins TRBV5-8 to TRBJ1-2, with 9 bases lining up with TRBD1. Germline V gene sequence: CDR1 SGHTS, CDR2 YDEGEE. With V trimmed by 4 bases and J by 5 bases, 3 bases remained unmatched. The CDR3 length is 13 residues. The chain's CDR3 is CASSPGTGYGYTF. In nucleotides, the CDR3 is TGTGCCAGCAGCCCCGGGACAGGGTATGGCTACACCTTC.

This chain uses TRBV4-3 with TRBJ1-3; no clear D. The CDR3 is 15 residues long. V lost 4 bases, J lost 2 bases, and 12 bases lay in between. Germline lookup yields CDR1 LGHNA and CDR2 YSLEER. This chain's CDR3 is CASSPQMVTGNTIYF. Here the CDR3 DNA reads TGCGCCAGCAGCCCCCAGATGGTAACTGGAAACACCATATATTTT.

This chain uses TRBV9 with TRBJ2-1, with 7 positions matching TRBD2. CDR1 and CDR2 (germline): SGDLS, YYNGEE. V gave up 4 bases and J gave up 15 bases; unmatched junction bases: 10. CDR3 length: 12 amino acids. CDR3 amino acids: CASSPLAKRPFF. In nucleotides, the CDR3 is TGTGCCAGCAGCCCACTAGCGAAACGACCGTTCTTC.

The gene calls are TRBV21-1 and TRBJ1-2. TRBV21-1 is given as a pseudogene. The length of the CDR3 is 18 residues. Here the CDR3 DNA reads TGTGCCAGCAGCAATTCTCTAGGCGCGCCCCGGGCTAACTATGGCTACACCTTC. Encoded protein: CASSNSLGAPRANYGYTF.

The gene calls are TRBV10-3 and TRBJ2-6; no reliable D call. V was cut by 0 bases and J by 1 base, with 4 bases left in between. In germline, CDR1 is ENHRY, CDR2 SYGVKD. The CDR3 totals 15 residues. CDR3 loop: CAISESTSGANVLTF. DNA of the CDR3: TGTGCCATCAGTGAGTCGACATCTGGGGCCAACGTCCTGACTTTC.

This sequence joins TRBV7-2 and TRBJ2-5, with 7 bases matching TRBD1. Trimming at V came to 0 bases and at J to 2 bases, leaving 3 bases not matched to a gene. CDR1 is SGHTA, CDR2 FQGNSA, per germline. The CDR3 is 15 residues long. The CDR3 loop reads CASSLAGTDQETQYF. The CDR3 coding sequence is TGTGCCAGCAGCTTAGCCGGGACAGATCAAGAGACCCAGTACTTC. Looking up the rest from reference TRBV7-2 and TRBJ2-5 gives the full variable domain: GAGVSQSPSNKVTEKGKDVELRCDPISGHTALYWYRQSLGQGLEFLIYFQGNSAPDKSGLPSDRFSAERTGGSVSTLTIQRTQQEDSAVYLCASSLAGTDQETQYFGPGTRLLVL.

V and J are TRBV10-3 and TRBJ2-3; a possible D gene is TRBD2 (6 bases). Germline CDR1 reads ENHRY; CDR2 reads SYGVKD. CDR3 length: 14 amino acids. The germline V and J ends were trimmed by 5 bases and 4 bases, with 13 bases remaining between them. CDR3 sequence: CAISWDSQADTQYF. The CDR3 DNA sequence: TGTGCCATCAGTTGGGACTCCCAGGCAGATACGCAGTATTTT.

The genes are TRBV27 and TRBJ1-6; D is undetermined. The germline CDR1 and CDR2 sequences are MNHEY and SMNVEV (reference sequence). Trimming pared 6 bases from V and 13 bases from J, leaving 13 bases between. CDR3 length equals 12 residues. DNA for the CDR3: TGTGCCAGCAGAGAACGGGAGACTCCCCTCCACTTT. Its protein is CASRERETPLHF.

This chain uses TRBV10-3 with TRBJ2-3, with D perhaps TRBD1 (6 bases). The CDR3 runs 16 residues. Germline values: CDR1 ENHRY, CDR2 SYGVKD. Trimming took 3 bases from V and 4 from J, leaving 17 bases between them. The CDR3 sequence is CAISEPRNPGADTQYF. The CDR3 DNA is TGTGCCATCAGTGAACCACGAAACCCAGGGGCAGATACGCAGTATTTT.

The V and J genes are TRBV7-9 and TRBJ2-2; D perhaps matches TRBD2 (5 bases). The CDR3 has 13 residues. The V end lost 4 bases, the J end lost 7 bases, and 10 bases lay between the germline ends. CDR1 and CDR2 from the germline V gene are SEHNR and FQNEAQ (reference sequence). The CDR3 DNA follows: TGTGCCAGCAGCTCACTAGGCGACGGGGAGCTGTTTTTT. The encoded protein is CASSSLGDGELFF.

V is TRBV28 and J is TRBJ2-4; D not certain. The CDR3 has 15 amino acids. V lost 3 bases and J 1 base, leaving 10 bases between the germline ends. The V gene's germline CDR1 is MDHEN and CDR2 SYDVKM. The CDR3 bases are TGTGCCAGCAGTTTCAATGACGGGGCCAAAAACATTCAGTACTTC. Protein sequence: CASSFNDGAKNIQYF.

The chain uses TRBV5-8 and TRBJ1-4; D uncertain. The CDR3 extends over 13 amino acids. Germline CDR1 reads SGHTS; CDR2 reads YDEGEE. V lost 4 bases, J lost 10 bases, and 14 bases lay in between. CDR3 residues: CASSPGLSGKLFF. As DNA, the CDR3 is TGTGCCAGCAGCCCCGGGTTGAGTGGAAAACTGTTTTTT.

The rearrangement uses TRBV3-1 (or the pseudogene TRBV3-2) and TRBJ2-4; 7 bases fit TRBD2. Germline trimming cut 7 bases from V and 7 bases from J; bases unmatched to any gene: 7. CDR1 and CDR2 from the germline V gene are LGHDT and YNNKEL (reference sequence). This CDR3 spans 13 amino acids. Written as DNA, the CDR3 is TGTGCCAGCATGACGGCGGGAGCTAACATTCAGTACTTC. Translated, it gives CASMTAGANIQYF.

The V and J genes are TRBV19 and TRBJ2-3; TRBD1 matches at 12 bases. V dropped 4 bases and J dropped 6; count of bases not matched to a gene: 5. CDR3 length: 15 amino acids. Per germline, CDR1 LNHDA and CDR2 SQIVND (reference sequence). As DNA, the CDR3 is TGTGCCAGTAGTACCGGGACAGGGGGCATGGATACGCAGTATTTT. Translated: CASSTGTGGMDTQYF. Drawing the rest from reference TRBV19 and TRBJ2-3, the complete variable domain is DGGITQSPKYLFRKEGQNVTLSCEQNLNHDAMYWYRQDPGQGLRLIYYSQIVNDFQKGDIAEGYSVSREKKESFPLTVTSAQKNPTAFYLCASSTGTGGMDTQYFGPGTRLTVL.

The gene calls are TRBV18 and TRBJ2-2; D is possibly TRBD2 (5 bases). Trimming shortened V by 2 bases and J by 5 bases, and 21 bases separated the two germline ends. CDR1 KGHSH and CDR2 LQKENI come from the germline V gene. The CDR3 is 18 residues long. This CDR3 reads CASSPSVRSFRGTGELFF. For the CDR3, the DNA is TGTGCCAGCTCACCATCCGTCAGGTCCTTTCGGGGTACCGGGGAGCTGTTTTTT.

The chain links TRBV7-9 to TRBJ1-6; D call uncertain. Germline CDR1 is SEHNR and CDR2 is FQNEAQ (reference sequence). The V end lost 3 bases, the J end lost 10 bases, and 13 bases lay between the germline ends. The CDR3 has 14 amino acids. CDR3 nucleotides: TGTGCCAGCAGCTTTGGCGAGGAAGGCTCACCCCTCCACTTT. Translation gives CASSFGEEGSPLHF.

The rearrangement uses TRBV9 and TRBJ2-1; no clear D gene. Germline CDR1 SGDLS, CDR2 YYNGEE. With 0 bases removed from V and 5 bases from J, the gap between germline ends came to 9 bases. This CDR3 is built from 14 residues. The CDR3 region is CASSVADWHNEQFF. CDR3 in DNA: TGTGCCAGCAGCGTAGCTGACTGGCACAATGAGCAGTTCTTC.

V usage is TRBV5-4 and J usage is TRBJ2-1; D might be TRBD1 (6 bases). Trimming pared 4 bases from V and 8 bases from J, leaving 13 bases between. Germline-derived CDR1 and CDR2 are SGHNT and YYREEE (reference sequence). The CDR3 extends over 13 amino acids. CDR3 nucleotides: TGTGCCAGCAGCGGAGACAGGCTGTATGAGCAGTTCTTC. This encodes CASSGDRLYEQFF.

This chain uses TRBV6-6 with TRBJ1-4; TRBD1 might be the D (5 bases). The germline gives CDR1 MNHNY, CDR2 SVGAGI (reference sequence). Trimming took 6 bases from V and 8 from J, leaving 16 bases between them. The CDR3 consists of 14 residues. For the CDR3, the DNA is TGTGCCAGCAGCCATCCCCTGGACACCGAAAAACTGTTTTTT. Its translation: CASSHPLDTEKLFF.

This chain uses TRBV7-9 with TRBJ2-3, with D maybe TRBD2 (5 bases). CDR3 length: 14 residues. Germline CDR1 SEHNR, CDR2 FQNEAQ (reference sequence). V lost 5 bases to trimming and J lost 0 bases, with 9 bases between them. The DNA of the CDR3 is TGTGCCAGCAGCGGGAGAAGTAGCACAGATACGCAGTATTTT. Its protein is CASSGRSSTDTQYF.

This clone has a single count. The rearrangement uses TRBV6-5 and TRBJ1-6; D not resolved. Deletions cut 2 bases from V and 7 bases from J, with 9 bases between. There are 14 residues in the CDR3. Germline assignment: CDR1 MNHEY and CDR2 SVGAGI. CDR3 sequence: CASSYQRGNSPLHF. The CDR3, as DNA: TGTGCCAGCAGTTACCAGAGAGGGAATTCACCCCTCCACTTT.

The genes are TRBV25-1 and TRBJ2-5; weak D call: TRBD1 (6 bases). The germline gives CDR1 MGHDK, CDR2 SYGVNS. V lost 2 bases and J lost 1, with 14 bases in between. This CDR3 contains 16 residues. The CDR3 nucleotides are TGTGCCAGCAGTGAAGGGTGGGAGACAGGCCAAGAGACCCAGTACTTC. It codes for CASSEGWETGQETQYF. The complete variable domain, with remaining parts taken from reference TRBV25-1 and TRBJ2-5, reads EADIYQTPRYLVIGTGKKITLECSQTMGHDKMYWYQQDPGMELHLIHYSYGVNSTEKGDLSSESTVSRIRTEHFPLTLESARPSHTSQYLCASSEGWETGQETQYFGPGTRLLVL.